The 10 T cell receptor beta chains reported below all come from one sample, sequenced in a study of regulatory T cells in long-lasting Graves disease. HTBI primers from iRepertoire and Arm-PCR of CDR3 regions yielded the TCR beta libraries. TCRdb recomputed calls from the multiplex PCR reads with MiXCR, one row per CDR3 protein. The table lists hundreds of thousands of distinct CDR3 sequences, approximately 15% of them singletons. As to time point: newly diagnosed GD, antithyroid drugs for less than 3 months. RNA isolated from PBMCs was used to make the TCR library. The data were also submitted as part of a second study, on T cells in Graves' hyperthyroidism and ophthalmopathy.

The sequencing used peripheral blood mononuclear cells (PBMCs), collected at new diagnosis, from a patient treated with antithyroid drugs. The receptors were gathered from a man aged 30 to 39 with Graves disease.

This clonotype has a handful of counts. The CDR3 protein is CASSLSTRGSNEQFF. CDR3 nucleotide sequence: TGTGCCAGCAGTTTATCTACTCGCGGGAGCAATGAGCAGTTCTTC. This chain links TRBV27 with TRBJ2-1; TRBD2 matches 7 bases. J gave up 6 bases and V 0 bases, and 5 bases lay outside the gene matches. Germline loops: CDR1 MNHEY, CDR2 SMNVEV (reference sequence). This CDR3 contains 15 residues.

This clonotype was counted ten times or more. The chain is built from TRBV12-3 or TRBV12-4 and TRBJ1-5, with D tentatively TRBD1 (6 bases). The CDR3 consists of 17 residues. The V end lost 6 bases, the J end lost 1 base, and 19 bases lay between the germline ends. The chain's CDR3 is CASSSRGLGKSNQPQHF. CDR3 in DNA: TGTGCCAGCAGCAGCAGGGGCTTGGGGAAGAGCAATCAGCCCCAGCATTTT.

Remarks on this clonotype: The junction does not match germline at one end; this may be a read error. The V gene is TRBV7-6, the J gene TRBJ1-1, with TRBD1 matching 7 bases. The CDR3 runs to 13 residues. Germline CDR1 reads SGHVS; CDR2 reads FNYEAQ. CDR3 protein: CASRRQGTTKAFF. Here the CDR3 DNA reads TGTGCCAGCAGAAGACAGGGTACCACTAAAGCTTTCTTT.

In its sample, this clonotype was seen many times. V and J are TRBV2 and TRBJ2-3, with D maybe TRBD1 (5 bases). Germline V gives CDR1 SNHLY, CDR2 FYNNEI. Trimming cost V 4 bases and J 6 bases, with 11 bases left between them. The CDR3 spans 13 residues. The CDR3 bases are TGTGCCAGCAGTGTTGAGTCAGGGGATACGCAGTATTTT. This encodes CASSVESGDTQYF.

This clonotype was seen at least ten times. The chain's CDR3 is CASSPGTRGYGYTF. CDR3 nucleotide sequence: TGTGCCAGCAGCCCGGGGACCCGCGGCTATGGCTACACCTTC. This chain connects TRBV12-3 or TRBV12-4 to TRBJ1-2; the D gene is possibly TRBD1 (5 bases). The CDR3 totals 14 residues. With 6 bases removed from V and 4 bases from J, the gap between germline ends came to 15 bases.

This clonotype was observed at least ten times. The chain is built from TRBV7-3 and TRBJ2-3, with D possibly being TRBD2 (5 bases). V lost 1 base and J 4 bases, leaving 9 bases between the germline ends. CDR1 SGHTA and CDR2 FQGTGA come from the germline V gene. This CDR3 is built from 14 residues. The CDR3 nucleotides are TGTGCCAGCAGCTTAAGGGAGAGGTCAGATACGCAGTATTTT. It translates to CASSLRERSDTQYF.

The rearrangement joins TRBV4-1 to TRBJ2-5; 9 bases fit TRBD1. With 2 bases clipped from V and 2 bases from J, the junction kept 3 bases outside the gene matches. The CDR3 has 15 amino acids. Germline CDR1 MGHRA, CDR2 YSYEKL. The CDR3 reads CASSQNRGHQETQYF. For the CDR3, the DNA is TGCGCCAGCAGCCAAAACAGGGGGCATCAAGAGACCCAGTACTTC.

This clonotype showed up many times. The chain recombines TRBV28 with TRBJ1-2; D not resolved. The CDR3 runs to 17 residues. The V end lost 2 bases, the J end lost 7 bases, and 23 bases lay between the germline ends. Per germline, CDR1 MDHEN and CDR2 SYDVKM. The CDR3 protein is CASSLILGGTVATGYTF. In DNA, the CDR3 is TGTGCCAGCAGTTTAATTTTGGGCGGTACGGTGGCGACTGGCTACACCTTC.

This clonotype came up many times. The CDR3 region is CASSSGQGSYNEQFF. The CDR3 nucleotides are TGTGCCAGCAGTTCAGGACAGGGGTCCTACAATGAGCAGTTCTTC. This chain uses TRBV7-3 with TRBJ2-1; 9 bases map to TRBD1. V trimming: 6 bases; J trimming: 1 base; junction bases outside the gene matches: 4. Per germline, CDR1 SGHTA and CDR2 FQGTGA. The CDR3 length is 15 residues.

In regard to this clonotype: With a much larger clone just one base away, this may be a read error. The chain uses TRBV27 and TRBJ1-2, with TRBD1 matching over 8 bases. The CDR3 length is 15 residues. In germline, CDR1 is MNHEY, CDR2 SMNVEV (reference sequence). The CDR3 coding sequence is TGTGCCAGCAGTTTAGCCCCAGGGGGCCGATATGGCCACACCTTC. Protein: CASSLAPGGRYGHTF.